This T cell receptor beta chain is from a study of T cell changes during pregnancy in multiple sclerosis (dated by TCRdb to the late 2010s). About the investigation overall: In women with multiple sclerosis, the researchers looked at how the T cell repertoire shifted as pregnancy progressed.

As for this clone: Its antigen specificity is not known. Per-base quality was not reported, and no clone a single base away is much larger than it.

Libraries were built with the immunoSEQ multiplex PCR assay. TCRdb limited this immuneACCESS table to in-frame rearrangements with V and J called. A share of clones is missing; checked studies link under half to unresolved V genes, and the rest is unexplained. This sample gives tens of thousands of clones in total; over 75% of them show up just once. The leading ten clones occupy about 0.42% of the sample. This TCR was recovered from a female donor with multiple sclerosis, enrolled in a pregnancy study. The specimen was CD4+ T cells from peripheral blood mononuclear cells, collected in the third trimester of pregnancy.

The sequenced DNA is TGTGCCAGCAGGTCGCGGACAACTCGAAAGGGCACTGAAGCTTTCTTT. This codes for CASRSRTTRKGTEAFF. This sequence uses TRBV6-6 and TRBJ1-1; TRBD1 is a possible D gene, resting on 5 matching bases. For CDR1 and CDR2, the germline V gene (reference sequence) lists MNHNY and SVGAGI. V is reduced by 6 bases and J by 4 bases, leaving a spacing of 21 bases between them. The CDR3 runs 16 residues from the cysteine to the phenylalanine. Left in the record is the CDR3 DNA by itself, 48 bases read in frame from the first base.